The 25 T cell receptor beta chains below all came from one sample that was sequenced in a study of cytomegalovirus exposure and HLA in healthy donors. Amplification used 60 Vbeta primers and 13 Jbeta primers. The assay was immunoSEQ multiplex PCR, and TCRdb's table has in-frame clones only and misses some. The sample lists about 130,000 clones; 70% were seen once. Sequencing input: PBMCs. Receptor source: a woman aged 60-70 years in good health and CMV-seropositive.

The rearrangement links TRBV29-1 to TRBJ2-1, with D possibly being TRBD2 (6 bases). The germline CDR1 and CDR2 sequences are SQVTM and ANQGSEA. Trimming shortened V by 5 bases and J by 5 bases, and 16 bases separated the two germline ends. CDR3 length: 14 amino acids. Here the CDR3 reads CSVQKKGLDNEQFF. The CDR3 DNA reads TGCAGCGTTCAGAAAAAGGGACTCGACAATGAGCAGTTCTTC.

This chain connects TRBV11-2 to TRBJ1-1; D is ambiguous. The CDR3 covers 13 residues. V lost 4 bases and J 4 bases, leaving 10 bases between the germline ends. Germline V gene data show CDR1 as SGHAT and CDR2 as FQNNGV. The CDR3: CASSSVTGTEAFF. Written as DNA, the CDR3 is TGTGCCAGCAGCTCCGTGACGGGCACTGAAGCTTTCTTT. The full variable domain, completed using reference TRBV11-2 and TRBJ1-1, is EAGVAQSPRYKIIEKRQSVAFWCNPISGHATLYWYQQILGQGPKLLIQFQNNGVVDDSQLPKDRFSAERLKGVDSTLKIQPAKLEDSAVYLCASSSVTGTEAFFGQGTRLTVV.

This clone turned up a few times. The V and J genes are TRBV19 and TRBJ2-6; TRBD2 might be the D (6 bases). V was clipped by 6 bases and J by 5 bases, with 29 bases between them. The germline V gene has CDR1 LNHDA and CDR2 SQIVND (reference sequence). This CDR3 contains 20 residues. The CDR3 nucleotides read TGTGCCAGTAGCTCTCGGGAACGGGGTCGGAGGGATTCGAGGGCCAACGTCCTGACTTTC. Residues: CASSSRERGRRDSRANVLTF.

The chain carries TRBV19 and TRBJ2-4; 11 bases are shared with TRBD2. The CDR3 is made up of 19 amino acids. Germline lookup yields CDR1 LNHDA and CDR2 SQIVND (reference sequence). Trimming cost V 0 bases and J 0 bases; bases outside gene matches: 7. The chain's CDR3 is CASSIESSGGLLAKNIQYF. Written as DNA, the CDR3 is TGTGCCAGTAGTATAGAGTCTAGCGGGGGGCTACTAGCCAAAAACATTCAGTACTTC.

A few counts support this clone. The genes are TRBV5-1 and TRBJ2-6; D not certain. Between the trimmed V and J ends, which lost 2 bases and 0 bases, there was a span of 9 bases. The CDR3 length is 16 residues. The V gene's germline CDR1 is SGHRS and CDR2 YFSETQ. In DNA, the CDR3 is TGCGCCAGCAGCTTAGGAGATTTCTCTGGGGCCAACGTCCTGACTTTC. Translation: CASSLGDFSGANVLTF.

V gene TRBV28 combines with J gene TRBJ1-1; D is possibly TRBD1 (6 bases). This CDR3 spans 15 amino acids. Trimming left V 2 bases short and J 8 bases short, with 18 bases between. The germline V gene encodes CDR1 MDHEN and CDR2 SYDVKM. CDR3 nucleotides: TGTGCCAGCAGTTTAAGCACAACAGGGACCGCGGAAGCTTTCTTT. Encoded protein: CASSLSTTGTAEAFF.

The sample holds one count of this clone. V is TRBV19 and J is TRBJ1-4; D gene unclear. This CDR3 is 13 amino acids long. Germline V gives CDR1 LNHDA, CDR2 SQIVND (reference sequence). The V gene lost 8 bases and the J gene lost 0 bases, with 7 bases spanning the gap. The CDR3 DNA is TGTGCCAGTTCTACAGCAACTAATGAAAAACTGTTTTTT. Translated: CASSTATNEKLFF.

The rearrangement links TRBV7-3 to TRBJ2-1; the match to TRBD2 covers 10 bases. The germline gives CDR1 SGHTA, CDR2 FQGTGA. This CDR3 spans 16 amino acids. V trimming: 3 bases; J trimming: 5 bases; junction bases outside the gene matches: 7. The chain's CDR3 is CASSFSGLAVDNEQFF. The CDR3 DNA is TGTGCCAGCAGCTTTAGTGGACTAGCGGTAGACAATGAGCAGTTCTTC.

This rearrangement joins TRBV7-2 to TRBJ2-3, with a possible D match to TRBD2 (5 bases). The CDR3 sequence is 15 residues long. Trimming shortened V by 3 bases and J by 1 base, and 11 bases separated the two germline ends. Looked up from germline, CDR1 is SGHTA and CDR2 is FQGNSA. The CDR3 here is CASSFSEGRTDTQYF. The DNA for the CDR3 is TGTGCCAGCAGCTTCTCAGAGGGTCGCACAGATACGCAGTATTTT.

The genes are TRBV5-1 and TRBJ2-3, with 12 bases that match TRBD2. This CDR3 spans 15 amino acids. CDR1 and CDR2 from the germline V gene are SGHRS and YFSETQ. Germline trimming cut 4 bases from V and 6 bases from J; bases unmatched to any gene: 6. The DNA for the CDR3 is TGCGCCAGCAGCCAGACTAGCGGGAGTGTCGATACGCAGTATTTT. It yields the protein CASSQTSGSVDTQYF.

J is TRBJ1-2 and V is TRBV29-1, with TRBD1 identical over 8 bases. This CDR3 spans 13 amino acids. Germline CDR1 SQVTM, CDR2 ANQGSEA. The V segment lost 5 bases and the J segment 6 bases; nucleotides outside the gene matches: 8. DNA of the CDR3: TGCAGCGTTTTGACAGGGGTCGTGGATGGCTACACCTTC. Translated: CSVLTGVVDGYTF.

The rearrangement uses TRBV5-4 and TRBJ2-3, with D perhaps matching TRBD2 (5 bases). The V and J ends lost 1 base and 4 bases respectively, with 7 bases between them. Germline V gives CDR1 SGHNT, CDR2 YYREEE (reference sequence). The CDR3 spans 13 residues. The CDR3 DNA reads as TGTGCCAGCAGCTTGTTCGGGGCAGATACGCAGTATTTT. This codes for CASSLFGADTQYF.

The V call is TRBV5-6, the J call TRBJ1-2; D not certain. There are 12 residues in the CDR3. V was clipped by 4 bases and J by 10 bases, with 14 bases between them. The V gene's germline CDR1 is SGHDT and CDR2 YYEEEE. The CDR3 bases are TGTGCCAGCAGCCTTCCAGGATCCCCCTACACCTTC. Protein product: CASSLPGSPYTF.

The chain recombines TRBV5-1 with TRBJ2-1, with a tentative D call TRBD2 (6 bases). Germline loops: CDR1 SGHRS, CDR2 YFSETQ. V shed 5 bases and J shed 3 bases, with 15 bases lying between them. CDR3 length: 15 residues. CDR3 sequence: CASSIRDGSYNEQFF. CDR3 bases: TGCGCCAGCAGTATCCGGGACGGGAGCTACAATGAGCAGTTCTTC.

This sequence joins TRBV4-2 and TRBJ2-7; D is unresolved. Germline lookup yields CDR1 LGHNA and CDR2 YNFKEQ. V was clipped by 4 bases and J by 3 bases, with 13 bases between them. The CDR3 has 14 residues. This CDR3 reads CASSRPGKIYEQYF. The CDR3 bases are TGTGCCAGCAGCCGGCCAGGAAAAATCTACGAGCAGTACTTC.

A single count supports this clone. The chain couples TRBV25-1 to TRBJ2-7; tentative D call: TRBD1 (6 bases). Deletions cut 6 bases from V and 0 bases from J, with 12 bases between. CDR3 length: 14 residues. The germline V gene has CDR1 MGHDK and CDR2 SYGVNS. Here the CDR3 DNA reads TGTGCCAGCAGGGGACAACTAAGCTCCTACGAGCAGTACTTC. It codes for CASRGQLSSYEQYF.

Regarding this clone: Additional DNA sequences in this sample encode the identical CDR3. This chain connects TRBV9 to TRBJ2-1; 8 bases fit TRBD2. The junction had 2 bases not matched to a gene; V was cut back by 0 bases and J by 3 bases. The V gene's germline CDR1 is SGDLS and CDR2 YYNGEE. This CDR3 is built from 15 residues. Here the CDR3 reads CASSVGLAGYNEQFF. CDR3 DNA: TGTGCCAGCAGCGTAGGGCTAGCGGGCTACAATGAGCAGTTCTTC.

The chain combines TRBV4-2 with TRBJ1-1, with D possibly being TRBD1 (5 bases). The CDR3 has 16 amino acids. V lost 0 bases, J lost 4 bases, and 15 bases lay in between. In germline, CDR1 is LGHNA, CDR2 YNFKEQ. CDR3 amino acids: CASSQEFGGGSTEAFF. CDR3 bases: TGTGCCAGCAGCCAAGAGTTCGGGGGGGGAAGCACTGAAGCTTTCTTT.

The chain has TRBV11-2 and TRBJ2-2; the match to TRBD2 covers 9 bases. Per the germline V gene, CDR1 is SGHAT and CDR2 is FQNNGV. This CDR3 contains 16 residues. V was clipped by 5 bases and J by 2 bases; unmatched bases: 6. For the CDR3, the DNA is TGTGCCAGCAGCCTAGGACTAGCGTCCAACACCGGGGAGCTGTTTTTT. This sequence encodes CASSLGLASNTGELFF.

The rearrangement uses TRBV19 and TRBJ2-3, with a possible D match to TRBD1 (6 bases). There are 16 residues in the CDR3. Looked up from germline, CDR1 is LNHDA and CDR2 is SQIVND (reference sequence). V was shortened by 3 bases and J by 0 bases, with 13 bases between the two germline ends. Here the CDR3 DNA reads TGTGCCAGTAGTATCCCAGGGGCACCTAGCACAGATACGCAGTATTTT. Translated: CASSIPGAPSTDTQYF.

The chain links TRBV19 to TRBJ1-1, with no clear D. The CDR3 length is 13 residues. V lost 3 bases, J lost 1 base, and 6 bases lay in between. CDR1 is LNHDA, CDR2 SQIVND, per germline (reference sequence). The CDR3: CASSMWANTEAFF. CDR3 DNA sequence: TGTGCCAGTAGTATGTGGGCGAACACTGAAGCTTTCTTT.

The rearrangement links TRBV10-2 to TRBJ1-5; possibly TRBD1 for D (5 bases). V was pared by 10 bases and J by 4 bases, with 14 bases between. The germline gives CDR1 WSHSY, CDR2 SAAADI. The CDR3 consists of 13 residues. CDR3 in amino acids: CATRRGTNQPQHF. In nucleotides, the CDR3 is TGCGCCACCCGACGGGGGACGAATCAGCCCCAGCATTTT.

V gene TRBV9 combines with J gene TRBJ1-5; 8 bases match TRBD1. This CDR3 contains 16 residues. V shed 3 bases and J 1 base; nucleotides not matched to a gene: 6. From germline, CDR1 is SGDLS and CDR2 YYNGEE. As DNA, the CDR3 is TGTGCCAGCAGCGCGGGAGGACAGGGAAGCAATCAGCCCCAGCATTTT. Amino acids: CASSAGGQGSNQPQHF.

This clone was seen only once. The chain employs TRBV19 and TRBJ2-3; 7 bases are shared with TRBD1. Germline-derived CDR1 and CDR2 are LNHDA and SQIVND (reference sequence). With V trimmed by 1 base and J by 2 bases, 3 bases remained unmatched. There are 15 residues in the CDR3. The CDR3 reads CASSIARGITDTQYF. CDR3 DNA sequence: TGTGCCAGTAGTATAGCCAGGGGGATCACAGATACGCAGTATTTT.

This clone was counted a few times. This rearrangement joins TRBV2 to TRBJ1-4; tentatively, D is TRBD1 (5 bases). The CDR3 has 13 residues. Per germline, CDR1 SNHLY and CDR2 FYNNEI. V lost 2 bases to trimming and J lost 8 bases, with 9 bases between them. The CDR3 DNA follows: TGTGCCAGCAGTGAACAGGGAAGAGAAAAACTGTTTTTT. Its translation: CASSEQGREKLFF.